These 31 T cell receptor beta chains share one sample of origin, sequenced in a study of blood T cells in healthy people across ages. With a J-beta primer mix and a sample-barcoded 5' primer, a second PCR ran about 6 to 11 cycles. Each CDR3 protein gets one entry after TCRdb re-called the 5' RACE reads with MiXCR. This repertoire shows roughly 1,700,000 distinct CDR3 sequences, 28% found once; its top ten account for 7.7%. Sequencing was done on a sample of blood. The receptors stem from a woman younger than 45 in good health.

In this sample, this clonotype turned up many times. The chain uses TRBV20-1 and TRBJ1-2; D is undetermined. CDR1 DFQATT and CDR2 SNEGSKA come from the germline V gene (reference sequence). This CDR3 is 11 amino acids long. V was pared by 7 bases and J by 5 bases, with 11 bases between. CDR3 nucleotide sequence: TGCAGTGTCCAGGCCTCTTATGGCTACACCTTC. It is translated as CSVQASYGYTF.

This rearrangement joins TRBV30 to TRBJ1-2; possible D gene TRBD1, 5 bases. V lost 3 bases and J lost 5, with 19 bases in between. The CDR3 loop spans 15 amino acids. The V gene's germline CDR1 is GTSNPN and CDR2 SVGIG (reference sequence). The CDR3 DNA follows: TGTGCCTGGAGGCCGGGACGGATCGAGGTTTATGGCTACACCTTC. As protein: CAWRPGRIEVYGYTF.

This clonotype has more than one count but fewer than ten. The chain uses TRBV20-1 and TRBJ2-3; a weak D match, TRBD2 (6 bases). Trimming pared 2 bases from V and 0 bases from J, leaving 18 bases between. Per the germline V gene, CDR1 is DFQATT and CDR2 is SNEGSKA (reference sequence). The CDR3 consists of 17 residues. The CDR3 DNA is TGCAGTGCTAGAACCCGACGGAGGGTTACTAGCACAGATACGCAGTATTTT. Its protein is CSARTRRRVTSTDTQYF.

V and J are TRBV6-2 or TRBV6-3 and TRBJ2-1, with D perhaps TRBD1 or TRBD2 (7 bases each). CDR3 length: 14 residues. Germline CDR1 and CDR2: MNHEY and SVGEGT. Trimming took off 2 bases at V and 5 bases at J, with 10 bases between the two ends. CDR3 amino acids: CASSYQGGHNEQFF. The CDR3 coding sequence is TGTGCCAGCAGTTACCAGGGGGGGCACAATGAGCAGTTCTTC.

The V and J genes are TRBV7-2 and TRBJ2-5, with 9 nucleotides matching TRBD2. The V and J ends lost 5 bases and 5 bases, in that order; junction bases with no gene match: 6. The CDR3 is 14 residues long. CDR1 SGHTA and CDR2 FQGNSA come from the germline V gene. The CDR3 region is CASSKTSGWETQYF. The CDR3 DNA reads as TGTGCCAGCAGCAAAACTAGCGGGTGGGAGACCCAGTACTTC.

This clonotype has ten or more counts. The chain joins TRBV29-1 to TRBJ2-7; possibly TRBD1 for D (6 bases). The CDR3 consists of 13 residues. V lost 4 bases and J lost 6, with 16 bases in between. Germline V CDR1 and CDR2: SQVTM, ANQGSEA. The CDR3 loop reads CSVVRGSLTEQYF. In nucleotides, the CDR3 is TGCAGCGTTGTGAGGGGGAGCCTTACCGAGCAGTACTTC.

There are many counts of this clonotype. V is TRBV7-2 and J is TRBJ2-7; 10 positions match TRBD2. Trimming cost V 1 base and J 2 bases; bases outside gene matches: 2. The length of the CDR3 is 15 residues. Looked up from germline, CDR1 is SGHTA and CDR2 is FQGNSA. The CDR3 loop is CASSLERGGPYEQYF. CDR3 nucleotides: TGTGCCAGCAGCTTAGAGCGGGGGGGCCCCTACGAGCAGTACTTC. The entire variable domain, with the rest obtained from reference TRBV7-2 and TRBJ2-7, is as follows: GAGVSQSPSNKVTEKGKDVELRCDPISGHTALYWYRQSLGQGLEFLIYFQGNSAPDKSGLPSDRFSAERTGGSVSTLTIQRTQQEDSAVYLCASSLERGGPYEQYFGPGTRLTVT.

This clonotype was counted a few times. V is TRBV5-1 and J is TRBJ2-4, with D perhaps given as TRBD1 or TRBD2 (6 bases each). V was cut by 3 bases and J by 13 bases, with 23 bases left in between. There are 15 residues in the CDR3. From germline, CDR1 is SGHRS and CDR2 YFSETQ. The CDR3 protein is CASSSRQAGGAKQYF. Written as DNA, the CDR3 is TGCGCCAGCAGCTCAAGACAGGCCGGAGGGGCTAAGCAGTACTTC. Full variable domain (outside the CDR3, taken from reference TRBV5-1 and TRBJ2-4): KAGVTQTPRYLIKTRGQQVTLSCSPISGHRSVSWYQQTPGQGLQFLFEYFSETQRNKGNFPGRFSGRQFSNSRSEMNVSTLELGDSALYLCASSSRQAGGAKQYFGAGTRLSVL.

This clonotype has just a few counts. The chain carries TRBV27 and TRBJ2-1; 7 bases match TRBD2. The J segment lost 8 bases and the V segment lost 4 bases, leaving 8 bases of the junction unmatched. Per the germline V gene, CDR1 is MNHEY and CDR2 is SMNVEV (reference sequence). There are 14 residues in the CDR3. The CDR3 loop is CASSWTSRSDEQFF. The DNA of the CDR3 is TGTGCCAGCAGTTGGACTAGTAGGTCGGATGAGCAGTTCTTC.

V gene TRBV7-9 combines with J gene TRBJ1-5; no clear D gene. CDR3 length: 13 residues. V lost 3 bases, J lost 7 bases, and 10 bases lay in between. Germline lookup yields CDR1 SEHNR and CDR2 FQNEAQ (reference sequence). CDR3 nucleotide sequence: TGTGCCAGCAGCTTGGGTGATAGGCAGCCCCAGCATTTT. Amino acids: CASSLGDRQPQHF.

The chain carries TRBV7-2 and TRBJ2-4; D remains unclear. The CDR3 has 13 residues. Trimming removed 0 bases from V and 13 bases from J, with 13 bases in between. Germline loops: CDR1 SGHTA, CDR2 FQGNSA. CDR3 DNA sequence: TGTGCCAGCAGCTTAGCAACCCCTGGAGAGCAGTACTTC. Translation: CASSLATPGEQYF.

V usage is TRBV12-3 or TRBV12-4 and J usage is TRBJ2-3, with D uncertain. The CDR3 loop spans 18 amino acids. Trimming left V 3 bases short and J 0 bases short, with 19 bases between. The CDR3 nucleotides are TGTGCCAGCAGTTTCAGCCCCCAGAAGAGCCCTAGCACAGATACGCAGTATTTT. The encoded protein is CASSFSPQKSPSTDTQYF.

This sequence joins TRBV12-3 or TRBV12-4 and TRBJ2-7; a weak D match, TRBD2 (7 bases). The CDR3 is 13 amino acids. Trimming took 7 bases from V and 2 from J, leaving 12 bases between them. This chain's CDR3 is CASNPGGPYEQYF. The CDR3 DNA sequence: TGTGCCAGCAATCCCGGGGGGCCCTACGAGCAGTACTTC.

The chain joins TRBV12-3 or TRBV12-4 to TRBJ2-1; tentatively, D is TRBD2 (6 bases). Trimming removed 6 bases from V and 10 bases from J, with 19 bases in between. The CDR3 loop spans 14 amino acids. The chain's CDR3 is CASSLSGVSYEQFF. DNA of the CDR3: TGTGCCAGCAGCCTCTCGGGGGTTTCGTACGAGCAGTTCTTC.

The chain carries TRBV12-3 or TRBV12-4 and TRBJ2-3; perhaps TRBD2 as D (6 bases). V lost 0 bases, J lost 0 bases, and 16 bases lay in between. The length of the CDR3 is 18 residues. CDR3 amino acids: CASSLALISGVSTDTQYF. In DNA form, the CDR3 reads TGTGCCAGCAGTTTAGCCCTCATTTCGGGGGTTAGCACAGATACGCAGTATTTT.

Of note for this clonotype: A much larger clone differs from this one at a single base, so this may be a read error. This chain connects TRBV12-3 or TRBV12-4 to TRBJ2-7; D might be TRBD1 (5 bases). There are 16 residues in the CDR3. CDR3 sequence: CVSSEWGSTSSYEQYF. CDR3 sequence (DNA): TGTGTCAGCAGCGAGTGGGGCTCTACCAGCTCCTACGAGCAGTACTTC.

A word on this clonotype: At one end, the junction sequence differs from germline, possibly due to a read error. The rearrangement uses TRBV9 and TRBJ1-2; no clear D gene. The length of the CDR3 is 13 residues. Germline values: CDR1 SGDLS, CDR2 YYNGEE. The chain's CDR3 is CDSSVEGSFGYTF. The CDR3 coding sequence is TGTGACAGCAGCGTAGAGGGCAGTTTTGGCTACACCTTC.

The rearrangement joins TRBV6-6 to TRBJ2-7, with 13 bases identical to TRBD2. V lost 0 bases and J lost 1; bases outside the gene matches: 3. The CDR3 has 17 residues. Germline CDR1 MNHNY, CDR2 SVGAGI (reference sequence). CDR3 nucleotides: TGTGCCAGCAGTTACTCCGCACTAGCGGGAGGGTCCTACGAGCAGTACTTC. Protein sequence: CASSYSALAGGSYEQYF.

Only a few counts were recorded for this clonotype. The rearrangement joins TRBV4-1 to TRBJ2-1, with 8 bases lining up with TRBD1. Germline V CDR1 and CDR2: MGHRA, YSYEKL. V shed 5 bases, J shed 5 bases, and the junction held 8 bases outside the gene matches. The CDR3 is made up of 15 amino acids. The CDR3 DNA is TGCGCCAGCAGCTACAGACAGGGGCAGGACAATGAGCAGTTCTTC. Protein product: CASSYRQGQDNEQFF.

This clonotype was detected a few times. Since a much larger clone is just one base distant, this may be a read error. The rearrangement joins TRBV29-1 to TRBJ2-5, with D possibly TRBD2 on 6 matching bases. CDR3 length equals 12 residues. Per germline, CDR1 SQVTM and CDR2 ANQGSEA. CDR3 DNA: TGCAGCTTCAGACTAGACCAAGAGACCCGGTACTTC. Translating gives CSFRLDQETRYF.

This clonotype has just a few counts. Mismatch with germline at one junction end may stem from a read error. The chain employs TRBV20-1 and TRBJ2-4; D may be TRBD2 (6 bases). This CDR3 is built from 12 residues. Per germline, CDR1 DFQATT and CDR2 SNEGSKA (reference sequence). The CDR3 nucleotides read TGCAGGGCTAGGGGCGGGGAAAACATTCAGTACTTC. Translated, it gives CRARGGENIQYF.

This clonotype occurred a few times. The chain combines TRBV20-1 with TRBJ2-3; the D gene is possibly TRBD2 (5 bases). V was clipped by 5 bases and J by 0 bases, with 12 bases between them. Germline values: CDR1 DFQATT, CDR2 SNEGSKA (reference sequence). The length of the CDR3 is 14 residues. The CDR3 protein is CSALTRPSTDTQYF. CDR3 coding DNA: TGCAGTGCTTTAACTAGGCCTAGCACAGATACGCAGTATTTT.

This clonotype was counted only a few times. The CDR3 protein is CSPLSAGTKNIQYF. CDR3 in DNA: TGCAGTCCATTATCGGCGGGGACCAAAAACATTCAGTACTTC. This chain uses TRBV20-1 with TRBJ2-4, with a possible D match to TRBD2 (6 bases). The CDR3 consists of 14 residues. V gave up 8 bases and J gave up 2 bases, with 16 bases separating them. Germline V gene lookup returns CDR1 DFQATT and CDR2 SNEGSKA (reference sequence).

This clonotype was recorded a few times. The CDR3 coding sequence is TGTGCCAGCAGTGGTTCCAGGGTGCAGGAAGGCTACACCTTC. Translating it yields CASSGSRVQEGYTF. The chain joins TRBV6-1 to TRBJ1-2; perhaps TRBD1 as D (5 bases). This CDR3 region has 14 residues. Trimming took off 4 bases at V and 8 bases at J, with 17 bases between the two ends. The germline CDR1 and CDR2 sequences are MNHNS and SASEGT.

This clonotype was seen a handful of times. The V and J genes are TRBV12-3 or TRBV12-4 and TRBJ1-2; a possible D gene is TRBD1 (6 bases). This CDR3 is built from 14 residues. With 8 bases removed from V and 0 bases from J, the gap between germline ends came to 13 bases. The CDR3 bases are TGTGCCAGCGGAAGCACAGGGACTAACTATGGCTACACCTTC. Protein: CASGSTGTNYGYTF.

This clonotype was observed at least ten times. The V call is TRBV6-1, the J call TRBJ2-5; a weak D match, TRBD1 (5 bases). V lost 4 bases and J lost 1, with 7 bases in between. Germline values: CDR1 MNHNS, CDR2 SASEGT. The CDR3 length is 13 residues. As DNA, the CDR3 is TGTGCCAGCAGTGGACAGACCCAAGAGACCCAGTACTTC. It translates to CASSGQTQETQYF.

The genes are TRBV11-2 and TRBJ2-7; the match to TRBD1 covers 9 bases. The J segment lost 5 bases and the V segment lost 3 bases, leaving 5 bases of the junction unmatched. Germline CDR1 and CDR2: SGHAT and FQNNGV. CDR3 length: 14 residues. The CDR3 DNA sequence: TGTGCCAGCAGCTTGGGGACAGGGTTCAACGAGCAGTACTTC. Protein sequence: CASSLGTGFNEQYF.

The chain couples TRBV5-4 to TRBJ1-2; 9 nucleotides agree with TRBD1. Losses at the gene ends were 5 bases for V and 4 bases for J; bases not matched to a gene: 6. Per germline, CDR1 SGHNT and CDR2 YYREEE (reference sequence). The CDR3 length is 14 residues. CDR3 residues: CASRLQGAVYGYTF. CDR3 DNA: TGTGCCAGCAGGCTACAGGGGGCCGTCTATGGCTACACCTTC.

Worth noting for this clonotype: This could be a read error, since a much larger clone is one nucleotide away. The rearrangement uses TRBV20-1 and TRBJ2-7; D may be TRBD1 (7 bases). Per the germline V gene, CDR1 is DFQATT and CDR2 is SNEGSKA (reference sequence). The CDR3 contains 15 residues. V was clipped by 0 bases and J by 3 bases, with 15 bases between them. The CDR3 sequence: CSARDTRGRSYEQYF. The CDR3 DNA is TGCAGTGCTAGAGATACCAGGGGGAGGAGCTACGAGCAGTACTTC.

This clonotype was seen repeatedly, ten times or more. The chain carries TRBV18 and TRBJ2-1, with D perhaps matching TRBD2 (6 bases). The CDR3 sequence is 13 residues long. Germline CDR1 is KGHSH and CDR2 is LQKENI. V dropped 4 bases and J dropped 6 bases, with 10 bases sitting between them. Here the CDR3 DNA reads TGTGCCAGCTCACGGAGGGACGGCAATGAGCAGTTCTTC. It encodes CASSRRDGNEQFF.

This clonotype appeared a few times. This sequence joins TRBV12-3 or TRBV12-4 and TRBJ2-1; the match to TRBD2 covers 9 bases. There are 13 residues in the CDR3. With 6 bases clipped from V and 9 bases from J, the junction kept 6 bases outside the gene matches. The CDR3 loop is CASSRGLAIEQFF. For the CDR3, the DNA is TGTGCCAGCAGCCGGGGACTAGCTATTGAGCAGTTCTTC.